The entry below gives a single T cell receptor (beta chain) sequence along with its context. Its target is not known. 13 Jbeta primers and 60 Vbeta primers were used for the PCR. Method: immunoSEQ multiplex PCR; TCRdb's copy keeps in-frame clones and lacks some. Among some 200,000 clones, roughly 13% were seen once, and the ten largest hold approximately 8.3%. This sample stems from a study of cytomegalovirus exposure and HLA in healthy donors. Broader study findings: Apparent HLA restriction characterized most CMV-associated TCR beta chains in a later analysis. Across donors, sequencing depth was assumed by presence/absence analyses to be roughly uniform. Available immune exposure information covered CMV serostatus only.

V was clipped by 4 bases and J by 5 bases; unmatched bases: 6. CDR1 MNHEY and CDR2 SVGAGI come from the germline V gene. This CDR3 has 14 residues. The sequencing sample was made of PBMCs. The origin of this receptor is a man aged 45 to 65 in good health and CMV-seropositive. The V gene is TRBV6-5, the J gene TRBJ1-1; 8 nucleotides agree with TRBD1. CDR3 sequence (DNA): TGTGCCAGCAGTTCCCACAGGGGGGGGACTGAAGCTTTCTTT. The encoded protein is CASSSHRGGTEAFF.